The 27 T cell receptor beta chains presented below share a single source sample, sequenced in a study of CD8+CD57+ T cells in acquired aplastic anemia. In patients chosen for sequencing, flow cytometry had shown CD8+CD57+ cell expansion. CDR3 and TCR beta VDJ profiling relied on genomic DNA as the template. One entry per CDR3 protein results from TCRdb running MiXCR on the reads. The repertoire consists of 89,000 or so distinct CDR3 sequences, with around 62% occurring once and the leading ten covering about 62%. The source material was sorted CD4+, CD8+, or CD8+CD57+ T cells (not recorded which) from PBMCs. The receptor set was obtained from a human donor with aplastic anemia.

The chain couples TRBV7-9 to TRBJ1-1; tentatively, D is TRBD1 (5 bases). In germline, CDR1 is SEHNR, CDR2 FQNEAQ (reference sequence). Deletions cut 1 base from V and 5 bases from J, with 11 bases between. This CDR3 has 14 residues. This chain's CDR3 is CASSLEAGRTEAFF. The CDR3 region has the DNA TGTGCCAGCAGCTTAGAGGCAGGGCGGACTGAAGCTTTCTTT.

The CDR3 DNA reads as TGCAGTGCTAGGGACACCGGGCAAGAGACCCAGTACTTC. This translates into CSARDTGQETQYF. The J gene is TRBJ2-5, the V gene TRBV20-1, with a possible D match to TRBD1 (5 bases). Germline values: CDR1 DFQATT, CDR2 SNEGSKA (reference sequence). The CDR3 consists of 13 residues. Trimming took 3 bases from V and 2 from J, leaving 10 bases between them.

This clonotype was detected many times. J is TRBJ2-3 and V is TRBV15; D gene unclear. In germline, CDR1 is LNHNV, CDR2 YYDKDF (reference sequence). The CDR3 length is 14 residues. V dropped 0 bases and J dropped 0 bases, with 4 bases sitting between them. The CDR3 DNA reads as TGTGCCACCAGCAGAGATTTTAGCACAGATACGCAGTATTTT. This encodes CATSRDFSTDTQYF.

This clonotype was found many times. The chain has TRBV6-1 and TRBJ1-2; 9 nucleotides line up with TRBD1. Per the germline V gene, CDR1 is MNHNS and CDR2 is SASEGT. The CDR3 sequence is 14 residues long. The J segment lost 6 bases and the V segment lost 5 bases, leaving 7 bases of the junction unmatched. The CDR3 region has the DNA TGTGCCAGCAGTCCTCCCGGGACAGGGCATGGCTACACCTTC. Translating gives CASSPPGTGHGYTF.

This chain links TRBV2 with TRBJ2-7, with 7 bases that match TRBD1. Losses at the gene ends were 10 bases for V and 3 bases for J; bases not matched to a gene: 12. The CDR3 is made up of 14 amino acids. In germline, CDR1 is SNHLY, CDR2 FYNNEI. Written as DNA, the CDR3 is TGTGCCACCAGGGGGATGGCTGACGGCTACGAGCAGTACTTC. Translated: CATRGMADGYEQYF.

The chain recombines TRBV7-6 with TRBJ1-5; the D gene is possibly TRBD1 (5 bases). V was clipped by 4 bases and J by 5 bases, with 9 bases between them. Germline lookup yields CDR1 SGHVS and CDR2 FNYEAQ. The CDR3 length is 13 residues. CDR3 nucleotide sequence: TGTGCCAGCAGCTCAGACAGCGATCAGCCCCAGCATTTT. It specifies CASSSDSDQPQHF.

V is TRBV29-1 and J is TRBJ2-7; 8 bases align to TRBD1. J was trimmed by 3 bases and V by 6 bases; bases with no gene match: 10. The CDR3 totals 14 residues. Germline values: CDR1 SQVTM, CDR2 ANQGSEA. The CDR3 DNA reads TGCAGCGTATCGACGACAGGGGCGGGCTACGAGCAGTACTTC. Protein: CSVSTTGAGYEQYF.

J is TRBJ1-2 and V is TRBV19; D perhaps matches TRBD1 (6 bases). CDR1 and CDR2 from the germline V gene are LNHDA and SQIVND (reference sequence). CDR3 length: 12 residues. Between the trimmed V and J ends, which lost 1 base and 7 bases, there was a span of 7 bases. CDR3 protein: CASSIVTGGYTF. The CDR3 bases are TGTGCCAGTAGTATAGTGACAGGTGGCTACACCTTC. The variable domain in full, with the rest retrieved from reference TRBV19 and TRBJ1-2, is DGGITQSPKYLFRKEGQNVTLSCEQNLNHDAMYWYRQDPGQGLRLIYYSQIVNDFQKGDIAEGYSVSREKKESFPLTVTSAQKNPTAFYLCASSIVTGGYTFGSGTRLTVV.

This chain links TRBV24-1 with TRBJ1-5, with TRBD1 identical over 7 bases. The CDR3 has 14 amino acids. The trim removed 12 bases at V and 7 bases at J, leaving 14 bases unmatched. The germline V gene has CDR1 KGHDR and CDR2 SFDVKD. CDR3 sequence (DNA): TGTGCCCCGTTCCCCTACAGGGGAGGACAGCCCCAGCATTTT. Translation gives CAPFPYRGGQPQHF.

The rearrangement uses TRBV25-1 and TRBJ1-2; D call uncertain. Trimming pared 8 bases from V and 5 bases from J, leaving 15 bases between. Germline values: CDR1 MGHDK, CDR2 SYGVNS. The CDR3 has 13 residues. The CDR3 reads CASASVGVYGYTF. In nucleotides, the CDR3 is TGTGCCAGCGCGTCTGTAGGAGTATATGGCTACACCTTC.

In its sample, this clonotype was seen once. The CDR3 nucleotides read TGCAGCGTTGTGAATCCTAGCGGAGGGTCGGATACGCAGTATTTT. It translates to CSVVNPSGGSDTQYF. The V gene is TRBV29-1, the J gene TRBJ2-3, with 7 bases matching TRBD2. This CDR3 spans 15 amino acids. V was pared by 4 bases and J by 6 bases, with 13 bases of the junction left unmatched. Germline CDR1 is SQVTM and CDR2 is ANQGSEA.

Only one count was recorded for this clonotype. The chain is built from TRBV7-9 and TRBJ1-1, with D unresolved. Trimming pared 3 bases from V and 7 bases from J, leaving 6 bases between. This CDR3 comprises 11 residues. Germline V gene lookup returns CDR1 SEHNR and CDR2 FQNEAQ (reference sequence). The CDR3 DNA sequence: TGTGCCAGCAGCTTTGAGTATGAAGCTTTCTTT. This codes for CASSFEYEAFF. Full variable domain (outside the CDR3, taken from reference TRBV7-9 and TRBJ1-1): DTGVSQNPRHKITKRGQNVTFRCDPISEHNRLYWYRQTLGQGPEFLTYFQNEAQLEKSRLLSDRFSAERPKGSFSTLEIQRTEQGDSAMYLCASSFEYEAFFGQGTRLTVV.

This clonotype was counted many times. V usage is TRBV20-1 and J usage is TRBJ2-5; 7 bases fit TRBD2. Germline V gene data show CDR1 as DFQATT and CDR2 as SNEGSKA (reference sequence). The V and J ends lost 1 base and 2 bases, in that order; junction bases with no gene match: 4. The CDR3 loop spans 14 amino acids. DNA for the CDR3: TGCAGTGCTAGAGCTGGGGGGGGGCAAGAGACCCAGTACTTC. It is translated as CSARAGGGQETQYF.

This clonotype was detected ten times or more. The chain employs TRBV6-5 and TRBJ2-2; TRBD2 matches 10 bases. This CDR3 is 18 amino acids long. After removal of 2 bases from V and 4 bases from J, the junction contained 10 bases not matched to a gene. Germline loops: CDR1 MNHEY, CDR2 SVGAGI. The CDR3 loop reads CASSYVRAGGPGTGELFF. CDR3 bases: TGTGCCAGCAGTTACGTTCGAGCGGGGGGGCCAGGCACCGGGGAGCTGTTTTTT.

Concerning this clonotype itself: The junction and the germline gene differ at one end; a read error may be behind it. The V gene is TRBV20-1, the J gene TRBJ1-6; 11 nucleotides match TRBD1. This CDR3 has 19 residues. The germline V gene has CDR1 DFQATT and CDR2 SNEGSKA (reference sequence). CDR3 in DNA: TGCAGTGCTAGTCCTTCCAAAGGTATGGGACAGGGGGGAAATTCACCCCGCCACTTT. Amino acid sequence: CSASPSKGMGQGGNSPRHF.

The CDR3 nucleotides are TGTGCCACCAGCAGTCACCTCTCCTACGAGCAGTACTTC. Translated, it gives CATSSHLSYEQYF. This chain joins TRBV15 and TRBJ2-7; D is unresolved. The germline V and J ends were trimmed by 3 bases and 0 bases, with 6 bases remaining between them. Germline V lookup: CDR1 LNHNV, CDR2 YYDKDF (reference sequence). The CDR3 has 13 residues.

The rearrangement joins TRBV12-3 or TRBV12-4 to TRBJ2-5, with D perhaps TRBD2 (6 bases). V lost 5 bases and J lost 9, with 16 bases in between. This CDR3 comprises 13 residues. CDR3 residues: CASSEGGFEAQYF. The CDR3 DNA follows: TGTGCCAGCAGTGAGGGAGGCTTTGAGGCCCAGTACTTC.

The genes are TRBV15 and TRBJ2-3, with no clear D. This CDR3 has 12 residues. With 1 base removed from V and 3 bases from J, the gap between germline ends came to 2 bases. CDR1 is LNHNV, CDR2 YYDKDF, per germline (reference sequence). This CDR3 is CATSRGTDTQYF. In DNA form, the CDR3 reads TGTGCCACCAGCAGAGGGACAGATACGCAGTATTTT.

The chain recombines TRBV5-5 with TRBJ2-7, with D perhaps being TRBD1 or TRBD2 (5 bases each). The length of the CDR3 is 15 residues. V lost 0 bases, J lost 0 bases, and 10 bases lay in between. Germline-derived CDR1 and CDR2 are SGHKS and YYEKEE (reference sequence). CDR3 sequence reads: CASSLEAGSSYEQYF. Written as DNA, the CDR3 is TGTGCCAGCAGCTTGGAGGCAGGGAGCTCCTACGAGCAGTACTTC.

In its sample, this clonotype was seen once. The CDR3 is CASSALGTDEQYF. The CDR3, as DNA: TGTGCCAGCAGCGCGCTCGGGACAGACGAGCAGTACTTC. V gene TRBV6-1 combines with J gene TRBJ2-1; the match to TRBD1 covers 7 bases. The J call may be faulty, since TRBJ2-7 better matches the DNA end. Germline CDR1 is MNHNS and CDR2 is SASEGT. The CDR3 consists of 13 residues.

V usage is TRBV20-1 and J usage is TRBJ1-6; D perhaps matches TRBD1 (6 bases). From germline, CDR1 is DFQATT and CDR2 SNEGSKA (reference sequence). The CDR3 consists of 14 residues. V lost 3 bases to trimming and J lost 10 bases, with 16 bases between them. The CDR3 DNA reads TGCAGTGCTAGTGGGGGGGCGTCGGGGTCACCCCTCCACTTT. Its translation is CSASGGASGSPLHF.

The rearrangement uses TRBV10-3 and TRBJ2-5; 11 bases are shared with TRBD2. Germline V gene sequence: CDR1 ENHRY, CDR2 SYGVKD. The CDR3 totals 14 residues. Germline trimming cut 8 bases from V and 3 bases from J; bases unmatched to any gene: 5. The CDR3 sequence is CAIYSGRAKETQYF. The CDR3 nucleotides are TGTGCCATCTATAGCGGGAGGGCCAAAGAGACCCAGTACTTC.

J is TRBJ1-1 and V is TRBV29-1; D is unclear. The ends were cut back, 7 bases at V and 6 bases at J, with 18 bases in the middle. The CDR3 length is 13 residues. CDR1 and CDR2 (germline): SQVTM, ANQGSEA. The CDR3: CSGEGGISAEAFF. DNA of the CDR3: TGCAGCGGGGAGGGAGGGATAAGTGCTGAAGCTTTCTTT.

The J gene is TRBJ1-2, the V gene TRBV29-1; D unresolved. The CDR3 is 11 amino acids. CDR1 SQVTM and CDR2 ANQGSEA come from the germline V gene. V was clipped by 3 bases and J by 5 bases, with 7 bases between them. CDR3 sequence (DNA): TGCAGCGTTGACGTCAATTATGGCTACACCTTC. Translation gives CSVDVNYGYTF.

Ten or more counts support this clonotype. The chain combines TRBV5-1 with TRBJ1-6; D remains unclear. CDR3 size: 17 residues. Per the germline V gene, CDR1 is SGHRS and CDR2 is YFSETQ. Trimming stripped 0 bases from V and 4 bases from J, with 14 bases between. Written as DNA, the CDR3 is TGCGCCAGCAGCTTGGATTCATTAGGCCGATATAATTCACCCCTCCACTTT. Its protein is CASSLDSLGRYNSPLHF.

This chain connects TRBV20-1 to TRBJ2-7; D not certain. V lost 2 bases and J lost 4, with 18 bases in between. The germline gives CDR1 DFQATT, CDR2 SNEGSKA (reference sequence). This CDR3 is 15 amino acids long. Written as DNA, the CDR3 is TGCAGTGCTAGAAGTCCACATGGTATTAAATACGAGCAGTACTTC. Residues: CSARSPHGIKYEQYF.

The chain links TRBV29-1 to TRBJ1-1; D call uncertain. The CDR3 loop spans 12 amino acids. V was shortened by 3 bases and J by 2 bases, with 7 bases between the two germline ends. Germline loops: CDR1 SQVTM, CDR2 ANQGSEA. The DNA of the CDR3 is TGCAGCGTTGAGTACAGAAACACTGAAGCTTTCTTT. Its translation: CSVEYRNTEAFF.